This is a list of T cell receptor beta chains from one sample in a study of vaccination effects on CD4 cells after COVID-19. Only in-frame clones appear in the TCRdb table, and some are missing; sequencing was by immunoSEQ multiplex PCR. The table records tens of thousands of clones, 55% to 75% of them present only once. These receptors are not linked to any known antigen. Sequencing used CD4+ T cells from PBMCs cultured with SARS-CoV-2 spike peptides, obtained before COVID-19 vaccination. These receptors were taken from a human donor who received a COVID-19 vaccine. Each CDR3 is given with its conserved first and last residue. Fields, in order: D gene, J gene, V gene, clone size, CDR3 protein, CDR3 DNA. A D gene is named only where the DNA matches it firmly. Not all rows give a size; the values are once, few, many and, for expanded clones, a class.

TRBD1,TRBJ1-1,TRBV2,NA,CASSADQGGNTEAFF,TGTGCCAGCAGTGCGGACCAGGGGGGGAACACTGAAGCTTTCTTT
NA,TRBJ1-2,TRBV10-3,NA,CAISEGRGYTF,TGTGCCATCAGTGAGGGGCGGGGGTACACCTTC
TRBD2,TRBJ2-3,TRBV15,once,CATSTIALAGGTDTQYF,TGTGCCACCAGCACGATTGCACTAGCGGGGGGGACAGATACGCAGTATTTT
NA,TRBJ2-7,TRBV5-1,NA,CASSFGLFSYEQYF,TGCGCCAGCAGCTTCGGACTGTTCTCCTACGAGCAGTACTTC
TRBD1,TRBJ1-1,TRBV29-1,NA,CSVGGTGTEAFF,TGCAGCGTTGGCGGGACAGGCACTGAAGCTTTCTTT
NA,TRBJ2-7,TRBV7-9,few,CASSLKIGTEQYF,TGTGCCAGCAGCTTAAAAATAGGGACCGAGCAGTACTTC
NA,TRBJ2-7,TRBV12-3/TRBV12-4,few,CASSFGRNYEQYF,TGTGCCAGCAGTTTCGGGCGGAACTACGAGCAGTACTTC
NA,TRBJ1-4,TRBV6-1,NA,CASSARTDATNEKLFF,TGTGCCAGCAGTGCTCGGACTGATGCAACTAATGAAAAACTGTTTTTT
TRBD2,TRBJ2-7,TRBV2,NA,CASSGSGGEQYF,TGTGCCAGCAGTGGCTCGGGGGGCGAGCAGTACTTC
TRBD2,TRBJ2-1,TRBV18,few,CASSSRPGLAGSYNEQFF,TGTGCCAGCTCCTCACGGCCGGGACTAGCGGGGTCCTACAATGAGCAGTTCTTC